This T cell receptor (beta chain) was obtained from a study of T cell responses to AZD1222 COVID-19 vaccine. Whole-study findings and limits: At 160-218 and 743-854, vaccine-associated CD4 TCRs were dominant, and they spanned spike. Females made up more of the donors, who were largely white British, and clonal diversity may have come out too low.

On this clone itself: The target antigen is unknown.

Here immunoSEQ multiplex PCR was the method, and the copy in TCRdb shows in-frame clones only, minus some. The table includes about 140,000 clones, roughly 92% detected once. CDR3 size: 14 residues. CDR1 is MNHNS, CDR2 SASEGT, per germline. V lost 3 bases and J lost 5; bases outside the gene matches: 5. This sample comprised peripheral blood, obtained 28 days after the second AZD1222 dose. This receptor was identified in an adult who received the AZD1222 COVID-19 vaccine. The V gene is TRBV6-1, the J gene TRBJ2-7; 9 bases are a match to TRBD1. The chain's CDR3 is CASSERNRGHEQYF. The CDR3, as DNA: TGTGCCAGCAGTGAGAGGAACAGGGGGCACGAGCAGTACTTC.